The clone carrying this T cell receptor (beta chain) was counted a few times. Its antigen remains unknown. The data belong to a study of type 1 and type 2 diabetes patients. Study-wide points: Age and gender were not matched between study groups, possibly biasing interpretation.

This CDR3 contains 16 residues. V lost 2 bases, J lost 4 bases, and 9 bases stayed unmatched. Amplification started from genomic DNA. Multiplex PCR with 30 forward and 13 reverse primers amplified the TCR beta CDR3. Each CDR3 protein is one row after TCRdb ran MiXCR on the multiplex PCR reads. Found here are a few hundred thousand distinct CDR3 sequences, 40% to 50% of them singletons; the top ten hold approximately 13%. The source of this sequence is a man in his late teens or twenties with type 2 diabetes. The specimen sequenced was peripheral blood mononuclear cells (PBMCs). The chain joins TRBV12-3 or TRBV12-4 to TRBJ2-7; 9 bases align to TRBD1. The CDR3 reads CASSLIRDRAGYEQYF. DNA for the CDR3: TGTGCCAGCAGTTTAATTCGGGACAGGGCGGGTTACGAGCAGTACTTC.